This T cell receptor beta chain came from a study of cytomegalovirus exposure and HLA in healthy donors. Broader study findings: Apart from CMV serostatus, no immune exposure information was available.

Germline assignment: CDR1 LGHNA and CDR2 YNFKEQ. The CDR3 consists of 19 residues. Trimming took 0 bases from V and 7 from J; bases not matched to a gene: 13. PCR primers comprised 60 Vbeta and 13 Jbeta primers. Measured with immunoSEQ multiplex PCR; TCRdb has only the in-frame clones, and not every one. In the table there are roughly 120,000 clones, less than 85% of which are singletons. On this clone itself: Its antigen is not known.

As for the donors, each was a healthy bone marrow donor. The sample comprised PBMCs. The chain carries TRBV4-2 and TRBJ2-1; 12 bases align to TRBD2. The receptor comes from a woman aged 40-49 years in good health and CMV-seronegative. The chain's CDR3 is CASSQDLRASGGGHNEQFF. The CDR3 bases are TGTGCCAGCAGCCAAGATCTTCGGGCTAGCGGGGGGGGGCATAATGAGCAGTTCTTC.